A selection of T cell receptor beta chains follows, all from one sample in a study of cytomegalovirus exposure and HLA in healthy donors. The repertoire was sequenced with immunoSEQ multiplex PCR; TCRdb's copy has only in-frame clones and lacks some. The data contain 160,000 or so clones, around 81% of them singletons. Sequencing was performed on PBMCs. All receptors come from a man in his forties in good health and CMV-seronegative. The CDR3 runs from the conserved cysteine through the conserved F or W. Fields, in order: D gene, V gene, CDR3 protein. A D gene is named only where the DNA matches it firmly.

>.|TRBV19
CASSMQGTGQFF
>TRBD1|TRBV2
CASSIPGQGHLYEQYF
>.|TRBV7-2
CASSLRQAGTEAFF
>.|TRBV21-1
CASSKGVPNQPQHF
>TRBD2|TRBV2
CASSEAQASGGRAQYF
>TRBD1|TRBV5-5
CASSRTGGGGWDQPQHF
>TRBD2|TRBV28
CASSFKLAGPMNNEQFF
>TRBD2|TRBV27
CASSQTSSEQFF
>.|TRBV11-3
CASSTSFPYNEQFF
>.|TRBV7-2
CASSRRQGLKTEAFF
>TRBD1|TRBV11-2
CASSLGTGADSYNEQFF
>.|TRBV7-4
CASSLAPALTRYEQYF
>.|TRBV5-1
CASSERALNEQFF
>.|TRBV5-1
CASSLDSGHTEAFF
>TRBD2|TRBV5-1
CASNLTAGANNEQFF
>TRBD1|TRBV18
CASSPRQGDTGELFF
>TRBD1|TRBV30
CAGRLGTGYNEQFF
>.|TRBV5-6
CASSLAPYGTGELFF
>.|TRBV7-8
CASSHGVRNQPQHF
>.|TRBV9
CASSPLARSGNTIYF
>.|TRBV6-7
CASSWDLKSPLHF
>.|TRBV13
CASGVGGMDTQYF
>TRBD2|TRBV5-1
CASRPTSDSTDTQYF
>TRBD1|TRBV5-6
CASFPLAGGGEKLFF
>.|TRBV18
CASSPGNQPQHF
>.|TRBV4-3
CASSQDLTGGDLNYGYTF
>.|TRBV7-9
CASSLGEYGYTF
>TRBD1|TRBV4-3
CASSQDPTGAKPNYGYTF
>TRBD1|TRBV14
CASSQMDRASMREQFF
>TRBD1|TRBV11-2
CASSADRAYQETQYF
>.|TRBV6-5
CASSYSRTFSYEQYF
>.|TRBV7-9
CASSIWEVAGTDTQYF
>TRBD1|TRBV6-6
CASTSGTGDGNQPQHF
>.|TRBV7-2
CASSLDRGLRFGELFF
>TRBD1|TRBV10-3
CAIRETPGQGSSYNSPLHF
>.|TRBV19
CASTLPSEKLFF
>TRBD1|TRBV7-9
CSSSRQGATEAFF
>TRBD1|TRBV6-5
CASSTPGGSTEAFF
>.|TRBV7-9
CASSQALSSYNEQFF
>.|TRBV30
CAWSKPGGANQPQHF
>.|TRBV12-5
CASGLLTTEVKSEQYF
>TRBD2|TRBV10-3
CAISPAGLDPIDTQYF
>.|TRBV5-4
CASSLTGVQETQYF
>.|TRBV2
CASREGQLYEQYF
>TRBD1|TRBV5-1
CASSAGQGAYEQYF
>.|TRBV30
CAWGGDSLLNTEAFF
>.|TRBV2
CASSARRGYEQYF
>.|TRBV4-2
CASSPPDRNNYGYTF
>.|TRBV25-1
CASSPEDYTDTQYF
>TRBD1|TRBV20-1
CSARDEGAEFF
>.|TRBV29-1
CSVRADSNQPQHF
>.|TRBV7-2
CASSQTSYNEQFF
>TRBD1|TRBV4-3
CASSPAPDRGYGYTF
>.|TRBV6-5
CASSSRGNEQFF
>.|TRBV10-2
CASSDGWGPGNTIYF
>.|TRBV27
CASSRGEFLVPYNEQFF
>.|TRBV7-9
CSSSLTRATQETQYF
>TRBD1|TRBV10-3
CAIRTGTGDNEQYF
>.|TRBV12-5
CASGLGSGAYNEQFF
>TRBD1|TRBV11-3
CASSFPRGLSGELFF